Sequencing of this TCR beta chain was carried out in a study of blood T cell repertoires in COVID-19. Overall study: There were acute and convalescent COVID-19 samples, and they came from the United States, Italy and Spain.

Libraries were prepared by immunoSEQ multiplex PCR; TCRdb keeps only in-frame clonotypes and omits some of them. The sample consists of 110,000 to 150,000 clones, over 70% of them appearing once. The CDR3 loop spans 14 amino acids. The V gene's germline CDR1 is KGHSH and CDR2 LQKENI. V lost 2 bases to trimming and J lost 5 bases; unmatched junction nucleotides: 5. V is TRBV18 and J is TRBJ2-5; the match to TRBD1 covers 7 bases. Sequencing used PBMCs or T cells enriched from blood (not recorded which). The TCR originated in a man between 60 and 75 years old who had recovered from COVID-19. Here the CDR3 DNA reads TGTGCCAGCTCACCAGACAGGGTGCGGGAGACCCAGTACTTC. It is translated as CASSPDRVRETQYF.